This T cell receptor beta chain was retrieved from a study of shared clonotypes between healthy human individuals. Some clones are missing from TCRdb's copy, which holds only in-frame ones; the method was immunoSEQ multiplex PCR. Among about 1.1 million clones listed, 75% to 80% were seen once. The CDR3 sequence is 14 residues long. Germline V gene sequence: CDR1 MNHNS, CDR2 SASEGT. V was pared by 6 bases and J by 0 bases, with 12 bases between. What was sequenced was memory CD4+ T cells from PBMCs. Sample subset: CD45RA-negative fraction. The source of this sequence is a man younger than 30 in good health. Some clones in this sample may be carry-over from other donors' samples. The rearrangement links TRBV6-1 to TRBJ2-7; D may be TRBD2 (6 bases). The CDR3 DNA reads TGTGCCAGCAGGCCCGCGGGGTTCTCCTACGAGCAGTACTTC. This sequence encodes CASRPAGFSYEQYF.